These T cell receptor beta chains were read from a single sample in a study of T cells in Graves' hyperthyroidism and ophthalmopathy. One entry per CDR3 protein, called by TCRdb with MiXCR from the multiplex PCR reads. The sample comprises nearly 600,000 distinct CDR3 sequences, about 14% of which are singletons, and over 6% rests with the top ten. The sample taken for sequencing was blood. The receptors stem from a woman aged 18-29 years with Graves' ophthalmopathy. The CDR3 runs from the conserved cysteine through the conserved F or W. The D gene is left open where the match is weak. Size is omitted from some rows. Given values are once, few, many or a class for expanded clones.

TRBV7-6,-,many,TRBJ2-3,TGTGCCAGCAGCCACGCTAGCTCCTCTAGCACAGATACGCAGTATTTT,CASSHASSSSTDTQYF
TRBV30,-,many,TRBJ1-1,TGTGCCTGGAGTGTATCCTTTTGGCAAGCTTTCTTT,CAWSVSFWQAFF
TRBV19,TRBD2,few,TRBJ2-1,TGTGCCAGTAGTAGATCCGCTAGCGGGAGCGAGCAGTTCTTC,CASSRSASGSEQFF
TRBV28,TRBD1,many,TRBJ2-7,TGTGCCAGTTCCCCGGACAGGGGGATCTCCTACGAGCAGTACTTC,CASSPDRGISYEQYF
TRBV28,TRBD2,many,TRBJ2-3,TGTGCCAGCAGTCCAAAAGCGGGACGGCCTAGCACAGATACGCAGTATTTT,CASSPKAGRPSTDTQYF
TRBV29-1,-,few,TRBJ2-7,TGCAGCGTTGCCAGGGCGAGGAGCTCCTACGAGCAGTACTTC,CSVARARSSYEQYF
TRBV18,-,-,TRBJ1-1,TGTGCCAGCTCACCACAGGTACTTGAATGGTCCACTGAAGCTTTCTTT,CASSPQVLEWSTEAFF
TRBV20-1,TRBD1,-,TRBJ1-5,TGCAGTGTAGGGACAGACAATCAGCCCCAGCATTTT,CSVGTDNQPQHF
TRBV6-5,-,many,TRBJ1-1,TGTGCCAGCAGTTACTCGAGTTTACCTGGACTGAACACTGAAGCTTTCTTT,CASSYSSLPGLNTEAFF
TRBV20-1,-,many,TRBJ2-3,TGCAGTGCTAGAGCGTATGTGAGCACAGATACGCAGTATTTT,CSARAYVSTDTQYF
TRBV5-1,TRBD1,-,TRBJ2-7,TGCGCCAGCAGCATAGGGACAGGGGTCTACGAGCAGTACTTC,CASSIGTGVYEQYF
TRBV7-3,-,many,TRBJ2-3,TGTGCCAGCAGCTCTCCCGGGACATCCACAGATACGCAGTATTTT,CASSSPGTSTDTQYF
TRBV4-1,-,few,TRBJ1-2,TGCGCCAGCAGCCAAAGCAGAAACTATGGCTACACCTTC,CASSQSRNYGYTF
TRBV7-3,-,few,TRBJ2-1,TGTGCCAGCAGCTTATACGGCGGAGGGAGCTCCTACAATGAGCAGTTCTTC,CASSLYGGGSSYNEQFF
TRBV7-3,TRBD2,many,TRBJ2-7,TGTGCCAGCAGCCCAAGGATAACTACTAGCGGGAGGGGTGACGAGCAGTACTTC,CASSPRITTSGRGDEQYF
TRBV10-3,TRBD2,many,TRBJ2-3,TGTGCCACGGGGACTAGCGGGAGTTCAGATACGCAGTATTTT,CATGTSGSSDTQYF
TRBV20-1,TRBD1,-,TRBJ2-1,TGCAGTGCTGGGCAGGGACAGATCAATGAGCAGTTCTTC,CSAGQGQINEQFF
TRBV10-3,-,once,TRBJ2-5,TGTGCCGTCAAGGAAGCCCCAGGGGCGGGTCACCAAGAAGAGACCCAGTACTTC,CAVKEAPGAGHQEETQYF
TRBV15,-,few,TRBJ1-2,TGTGCCACCAGCAGAGACAAGGACACCAATAACTATGGCTACACCTTC,CATSRDKDTNNYGYTF
TRBV6-2/TRBV6-3,-,few,TRBJ2-7,TGTGCCAGCAGCCCCCGAGGGATACCCTACGAGCAGTACTTC,CASSPRGIPYEQYF
TRBV16,-,many,TRBJ1-1,TGTGCCAGCAGCCAAGCAGGAGCGAACACTGAAGCTTTCTTT,CASSQAGANTEAFF
TRBV27,TRBD2,many,TRBJ2-3,TGTGCCAGCAGTTTCCGCGGGAGAGGAACAGATACGCAGTATTTT,CASSFRGRGTDTQYF
TRBV6-2/TRBV6-3,-,few,TRBJ2-1,TGTGCCAGCAGCTGGGGAGGGGGGCCGGGACTACAAGGAGTGGAGCAGTTCTTC,CASSWGGGPGLQGVEQFF
TRBV10-3,-,few,TRBJ2-7,TGTGCCATCAGTGAAACAGGAGGGCCTTTTTACGAGCAGTACTTC,CAISETGGPFYEQYF
TRBV25-1,TRBD1,few,TRBJ1-4,TGTGCCAGCAGTGATCCAAAGGGGGCCGGGGAAAAACTGTTTTTT,CASSDPKGAGEKLFF
TRBV18,-,-,TRBJ2-7,TGTGCCAGCTCACCCGGGACCACTAAACACGAGCAGTACTTC,CASSPGTTKHEQYF
TRBV19,TRBD1,few,TRBJ2-1,TGTGCCAGTACCCCCGGGACAGGGAATGAGCAGTTCTTC,CASTPGTGNEQFF
TRBV20-1,-,-,TRBJ2-5,TGCAGTGCTAGAGAGCGACTCTTACAAGAGACCCAGTACTTC,CSARERLLQETQYF
TRBV12-3/TRBV12-4,-,many,TRBJ2-3,TGTGCCAGCACTGCCGACCCTGTAGGGCGCACAGATACGCAGTATTTT,CASTADPVGRTDTQYF
TRBV27,TRBD1,once,TRBJ1-2,TGTGCCAGCAGTTTAATGGGACAGGACTATGGCTACACCTTC,CASSLMGQDYGYTF
TRBV11-3,TRBD2,few,TRBJ2-1,TGTGCCAGCAGCCCAAGGCTAGCGGGAGGTTCCTACAATGAGCAGTTCTTC,CASSPRLAGGSYNEQFF
TRBV3-2,-,-,TRBJ2-5,TGTGCCAGCAGCTCAGGTGGGACTAGCGGGAGAGGTGAGACCCAGTACTTC,CASSSGGTSGRGETQYF
TRBV11-3,TRBD2,many,TRBJ2-1,TGTGCCAGCAGCTTAGCCTTACTAGCGGGAGGCGATGAGCAGTTCTTC,CASSLALLAGGDEQFF
TRBV11-2,TRBD1,many,TRBJ1-5,TGTGCCAGCAGCCCCTGGACAGGGAAAAACAATCAGCCCCAGCATTTT,CASSPWTGKNNQPQHF
TRBV24-1,-,many,TRBJ2-1,TGTGCCGTCAGTTTGGGGGCGCGGAATGAGCAGTTCTTC,CAVSLGARNEQFF
TRBV25-1,-,few,TRBJ1-6,TGTGCCAGCAGTCAGACGGCGACAGTTAATTCACCCCTCCACTTT,CASSQTATVNSPLHF
TRBV11-2,TRBD1,many,TRBJ2-1,TGTGCCAGCAGCCCAAGACAGGGACCAGACAATGAGCAGTTCTTC,CASSPRQGPDNEQFF
TRBV2,-,many,TRBJ1-1,TGTGCCAGCAGTGACGGGACACTCCTTTCAAGGGGAGCTTTCTTT,CASSDGTLLSRGAFF
TRBV12-3/TRBV12-4,TRBD2,-,TRBJ2-5,TGTGCCAGCAGCCCATCGGCTCTAGCGGGTGAAGGGGAGACCCAGTACTTC,CASSPSALAGEGETQYF
TRBV5-1,-,many,TRBJ1-1,TGCGCCAGCAGCTTGGTAAGAGGGAACACTGAAGCTTTCTTT,CASSLVRGNTEAFF
TRBV7-9,TRBD2,-,TRBJ2-2,TGTGCCAGCAGCCTGCCGTTTAGCGGGAGTAACACCGGGGAGCTGTTTTTT,CASSLPFSGSNTGELFF
TRBV6-2/TRBV6-3,-,many,TRBJ2-7,TGTGCCAGCCGAGGACGGTCGGGCGAGCAGTACTTC,CASRGRSGEQYF